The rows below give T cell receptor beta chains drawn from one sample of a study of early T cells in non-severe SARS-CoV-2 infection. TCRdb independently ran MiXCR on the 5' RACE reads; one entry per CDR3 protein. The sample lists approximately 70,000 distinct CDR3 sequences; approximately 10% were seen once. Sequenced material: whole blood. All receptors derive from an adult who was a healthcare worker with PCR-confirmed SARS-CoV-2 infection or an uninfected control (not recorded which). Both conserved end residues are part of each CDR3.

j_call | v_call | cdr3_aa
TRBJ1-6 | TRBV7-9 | CASRRTGETSPLHF
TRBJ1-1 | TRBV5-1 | CASSRLTGAAEAFF
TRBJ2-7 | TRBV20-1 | CSARSGGAYEQYF
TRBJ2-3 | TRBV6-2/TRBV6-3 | CASSYDNGGADTQYF
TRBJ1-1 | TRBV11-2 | CASSSPARGTEAFF
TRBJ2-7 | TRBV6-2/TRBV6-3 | CASNQVGSYEQYF
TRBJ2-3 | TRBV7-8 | CASSARTGTSGDTQYF
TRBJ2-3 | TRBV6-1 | CASSEIQITDTQYF
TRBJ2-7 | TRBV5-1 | CASSLGVVAHEQYF
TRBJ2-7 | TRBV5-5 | CASSLAGQSYEQYF
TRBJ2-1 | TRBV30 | CAWSPSRLLEQFF
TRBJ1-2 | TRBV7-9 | CASSLDSSGQGPYGYTF
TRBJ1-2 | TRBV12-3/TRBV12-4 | CASSLPGQVDGYTF
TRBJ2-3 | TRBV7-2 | CASTRTSPDTQYF
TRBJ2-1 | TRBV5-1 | CASSFSSGGASYNEQFF
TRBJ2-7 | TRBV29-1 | CSVNWDSGALSYEQYF
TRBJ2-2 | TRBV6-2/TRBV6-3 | CASSYYWGHRDRDFGELFF
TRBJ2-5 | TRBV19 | CASSTDFGETQYF
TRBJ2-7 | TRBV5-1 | CASSLEGRESYNEQYF
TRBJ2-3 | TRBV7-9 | CASSLDRSTDTQYF
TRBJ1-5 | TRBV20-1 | CSARGGTGTYSNQPQHF
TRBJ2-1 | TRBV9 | CASSSTPLANNEQFF
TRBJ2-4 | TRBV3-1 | CASSQRLAGQPEVAKNIQYF
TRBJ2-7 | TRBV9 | CASSFRDRDEQYF
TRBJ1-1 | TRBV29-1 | CSVEVRMNTEAFF
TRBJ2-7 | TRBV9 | CASSERTGPSGEQYF
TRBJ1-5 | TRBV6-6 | CASSEKTRGTGGVGNQPQHF
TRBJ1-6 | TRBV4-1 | CASSQEAKGYSDNSPLHF
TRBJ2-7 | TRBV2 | CASSEFQIEQYF
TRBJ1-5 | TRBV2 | CASKASDQPQHF
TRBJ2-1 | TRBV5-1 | CASSLANSGRASDEQFF
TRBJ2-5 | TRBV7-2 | CASSDRQVIQETQYF
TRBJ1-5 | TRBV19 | CASSIFGGLRNQPQHF